This is a list of T cell receptor beta chains from one sample in a study of T cell changes during pregnancy in multiple sclerosis. Profiling relied on immunoSEQ multiplex PCR, and the TCRdb table lists in-frame clones only, not all of them. There are under 80,000 clones in the sample; 80% to 95% occur only once, and 1.4% lies in the top ten. This material consisted of peripheral blood, taken in the second trimester of pregnancy. These receptors were obtained from a female donor with multiple sclerosis, enrolled in a pregnancy study. Both conserved end residues are part of each CDR3. D genes are given only for firm matches. Some rows mark clone size as missing; the rest say once, few, many or name a class of expanded clone.

DNA: TGTGCCAGCTCACCACCGAACGCCCCGGCGGGTCCTGAAGCTTTCTTT
CDR3: CASSPPNAPAGPEAFF
length: 16
J: TRBJ1-1
D: NA
size: NA
V: TRBV18

DNA: TGTGCCAGCATCATGGGGGCGCGGTCTTCCACTGAAGCTTTCTTT
CDR3: CASIMGARSSTEAFF
length: 15
J: TRBJ1-1
D: NA
size: NA
V: TRBV2

DNA: TGTGCCAGCAGCCAAGGGGCATCAATTGGAAACACCATATATTTT
CDR3: CASSQGASIGNTIYF
length: 15
J: TRBJ1-3
D: NA
size: NA
V: TRBV14

DNA: TGTGCCAGCACTAGCGGGAGCTCCTACAATGAGCAGTTCTTC
CDR3: CASTSGSSYNEQFF
length: 14
J: TRBJ2-1
D: TRBD2
size: NA
V: TRBV7-9

DNA: TGTGCCAGCAGCTTAAGGGTCCTAGCTGGCTACAATGAGCAGTTCTTC
CDR3: CASSLRVLAGYNEQFF
length: 16
J: TRBJ2-1
D: NA
size: NA
V: TRBV13

DNA: TGTGCCTGCGATTGGAGTTGGGGCTACACCTTC
CDR3: CACDWSWGYTF
length: 11
J: TRBJ1-2
D: NA
size: NA
V: TRBV30

DNA: TGTGCCAGCAGTCTTAGGACCTCCGGGACTAGCGGGAGGAATGAGCAGTTCTTC
CDR3: CASSLRTSGTSGRNEQFF
length: 18
J: TRBJ2-1
D: TRBD2
size: once
V: TRBV6-4

DNA: TGTGCCAGCAGTGAAGGGAGCGGGAGTTCTTACGAGCAGTACTTC
CDR3: CASSEGSGSSYEQYF
length: 15
J: TRBJ2-7
D: TRBD2
size: NA
V: TRBV6-1

DNA: TGTGCCAGCAGCTCGAGTTCCTGGACTAGCGAGTCTAGCACAGATACGCAGTATTTT
CDR3: CASSSSSWTSESSTDTQYF
length: 19
J: TRBJ2-3
D: TRBD2
size: NA
V: TRBV7-3

DNA: TGTGCCAGCTCACCAATGGGGCCGGGACACTTTAATGAAAAACTGTTTTTT
CDR3: CASSPMGPGHFNEKLFF
length: 17
J: TRBJ1-4
D: NA
size: NA
V: TRBV18

DNA: TGTGCCAGCCGAAAGCAGCGGGAGGTCAATGAGCAGTTCTTC
CDR3: CASRKQREVNEQFF
length: 14
J: TRBJ2-1
D: TRBD2
size: NA
V: TRBV6-1

DNA: TGTGCCATCAGAGGACAGGGGGGAGAGACCCAGTACTTC
CDR3: CAIRGQGGETQYF
length: 13
J: TRBJ2-5
D: TRBD1
size: NA
V: TRBV10-3

DNA: TGTGCCAGCAGCTTAGGGCGGGGAAATGGCTACACCTTC
CDR3: CASSLGRGNGYTF
length: 13
J: TRBJ1-2
D: NA
size: NA
V: TRBV7-9

DNA: TGTGCCAGCAGCTACATGCGGACAAGCGAAAAACTGTTTTTT
CDR3: CASSYMRTSEKLFF
length: 14
J: TRBJ1-4
D: NA
size: NA
V: TRBV13

DNA: TGTGCCAGCAAAGAGGGGGCCGCGGTGGATGGCTACACCTTC
CDR3: CASKEGAAVDGYTF
length: 14
J: TRBJ1-2
D: TRBD1
size: NA
V: TRBV6-1

DNA: TGTGCCAGCAGCTTAGAACTCAATGAGCAGTTCTTC
CDR3: CASSLELNEQFF
length: 12
J: TRBJ2-1
D: NA
size: NA
V: TRBV11-3

DNA: TGTGCCAGCAGCACCTTTATGGCGGGAGCGGACAATGAGCAGTTCTTC
CDR3: CASSTFMAGADNEQFF
length: 16
J: TRBJ2-1
D: TRBD2
size: once
V: TRBV5-4

DNA: TGTGCCAGCACCGATAACCCGGGACTCCGTGGTGAGCAGTTCTTC
CDR3: CASTDNPGLRGEQFF
length: 15
J: TRBJ2-1
D: NA
size: NA
V: TRBV7-9

DNA: TGTGCCTGGAGTGTACTATTAGTGAGGAACACTGAAGCTTTCTTT
CDR3: CAWSVLLVRNTEAFF
length: 15
J: TRBJ1-1
D: NA
size: NA
V: TRBV30

DNA: TGTGCCAGCAGTTCGACACAGGGATGGAGCACAGATACGCAGTATTTT
CDR3: CASSSTQGWSTDTQYF
length: 16
J: TRBJ2-3
D: NA
size: NA
V: TRBV6-5

DNA: TGCGCCAGCAGCACGACAGGGGAGAGGAATACGCAGTATTTT
CDR3: CASSTTGERNTQYF
length: 14
J: TRBJ2-3
D: TRBD1
size: NA
V: TRBV5-1

DNA: TGCGCCAGCAGCCAAGAGTTAGGACACTCAGATTCACCCCTCCACTTT
CDR3: CASSQELGHSDSPLHF
length: 16
J: TRBJ1-6
D: NA
size: NA
V: TRBV4-3

DNA: TGCGCCAGCAGCTTGGCCCGGGGGGCAGGCTACACCTTC
CDR3: CASSLARGAGYTF
length: 13
J: TRBJ1-2
D: NA
size: once
V: TRBV5-1

DNA: TGTGCCAGCAGCCGAACCGGAGCGGGAGAACGCTACGAGCAGTACTTC
CDR3: CASSRTGAGERYEQYF
length: 16
J: TRBJ2-7
D: TRBD2
size: NA
V: TRBV4-2

DNA: TGTGCCAGCAGCCACGGAGGGACTAGCGGGGCCCAAGAGACCCAGTACTTC
CDR3: CASSHGGTSGAQETQYF
length: 17
J: TRBJ2-5
D: TRBD2
size: NA
V: TRBV7-9

DNA: TGCGCCAGCAGCTTGGAACTGGGCCGAGGGGAAAAACTGTTTTTT
CDR3: CASSLELGRGEKLFF
length: 15
J: TRBJ1-4
D: NA
size: NA
V: TRBV5-1

DNA: TGTGCCAGCAGCATCCTCCGCGACACCTCTAATGAAAAACTGTTTTTT
CDR3: CASSILRDTSNEKLFF
length: 16
J: TRBJ1-4
D: NA
size: NA
V: TRBV7-8

DNA: TGTGCCAGCAGTGACCCCCCCCCGACAGGGAACAATGAGCAGTTCTTC
CDR3: CASSDPPPTGNNEQFF
length: 16
J: TRBJ2-1
D: TRBD1
size: NA
V: TRBV25-1

DNA: TGTGCCAGCAGCTTAGAGCCTAGCGGGAGGTCGGTCACCGGGGAGCTGTTTTTT
CDR3: CASSLEPSGRSVTGELFF
length: 18
J: TRBJ2-2
D: TRBD2
size: NA
V: TRBV7-9

DNA: TGTGCCAGCAGTGAACGTGCCCCGGGCGAGCAGTACTTC
CDR3: CASSERAPGEQYF
length: 13
J: TRBJ2-7
D: NA
size: NA
V: TRBV6-1

DNA: TGCAGCGTCGCCTTGACAGGGCGGGAGACCCAGTACTTC
CDR3: CSVALTGRETQYF
length: 13
J: TRBJ2-5
D: TRBD1
size: NA
V: TRBV29-1

DNA: TGTGCCAGCAGCTTAGTCGGTCCCGGGAGCAATCAGCCCCAGCATTTT
CDR3: CASSLVGPGSNQPQHF
length: 16
J: TRBJ1-5
D: NA
size: NA
V: TRBV7-8

DNA: TGTGCCAGCAGCCGCACAGGGAAGGATGGGGCCAACGTCCTGACTTTC
CDR3: CASSRTGKDGANVLTF
length: 16
J: TRBJ2-6
D: NA
size: NA
V: TRBV11-2

DNA: TGTGCCAGCAGTTACTCGATAGCCTCTGAAGCTTTCTTT
CDR3: CASSYSIASEAFF
length: 13
J: TRBJ1-1
D: NA
size: NA
V: TRBV6-5

DNA: TGTGCCAGCAGGTCATGGGACACCAACACAGATACGCAGTATTTT
CDR3: CASRSWDTNTDTQYF
length: 15
J: TRBJ2-3
D: NA
size: NA
V: TRBV6-5

DNA: TGTGCCAGCAGCCTAAGGGGCCAAGAGACCCAGTACTTC
CDR3: CASSLRGQETQYF
length: 13
J: TRBJ2-5
D: NA
size: NA
V: TRBV13

DNA: TGCGCCAGCAGCTTATTCCCGGGACAGGGGCGAGGGGGAGCTTTCTTT
CDR3: CASSLFPGQGRGGAFF
length: 16
J: TRBJ1-1
D: TRBD1
size: NA
V: TRBV5-1